This TCR beta chain was identified during a study of cytomegalovirus exposure and HLA in healthy donors. This clone was seen once. What it binds is not known. Study-wide results and caveats: An analysis was carried out at a later point. It showed that HLA-associated TCR beta chains were more clonally expanded than equally common non-associated chains. Cytomegalovirus status, reportedly, was diagnosed with high specificity and sensitivity by the classifier.

Germline V CDR1 and CDR2: SGHTS, YDEGEE. Trimming cost V 0 bases and J 7 bases, with 11 bases left between them. The CDR3 has 14 amino acids. The PCR contained 60 Vbeta and 13 Jbeta primers. In the authors' workflow: Roughly 9.9 million shared chains were among the about 80 million unique TCR beta chains that a later analysis counted. Sequencing was performed with immunoSEQ multiplex PCR; in TCRdb, only in-frame clones are kept and a portion is missing. The D gene and trimming were derived from the DNA, and the V and J assignments and clone size from that table. The table has 55,000 to 70,000 clones, approximately 80% seen once.

The chain employs TRBV5-8 and TRBJ2-1; possible D gene TRBD2, 5 bases. The clonotype was recovered from a human donor in good health. The specimen sequenced was PBMCs. This CDR3 reads CASSLVGNQNEQFF. As DNA, the CDR3 is TGTGCCAGCAGCTTGGTCGGGAATCAGAATGAGCAGTTCTTC.